This entry lists 30 T cell receptor beta chains sequenced from one sample in a study of Graves' ophthalmopathy and Graves' hyperthyroidism. TCR beta CDR3 regions were amplified from RNA transcripts. An initial RT-PCR round employing HTBI primers preceded a second-round multiplex PCR. Each CDR3 protein is one row after TCRdb ran MiXCR on the multiplex PCR reads. This table holds about 640,000 distinct CDR3 sequences, under 50% found once. What was sequenced was peripheral blood. These receptor sequences come from an adult man with Graves' ophthalmopathy.

This clonotype was seen ten or more times. V is TRBV24-1 and J is TRBJ2-5; D might be TRBD1 or TRBD2, each matching 5 bases. Germline CDR1 reads KGHDR; CDR2 reads SFDVKD. Between the trimmed V and J ends, which lost 10 bases and 1 base, there was a span of 18 bases. The CDR3 has 15 residues. The CDR3 reads CATSPGRTSQETQYF. As DNA, the CDR3 is TGTGCCACAAGTCCGGGACGCACTTCCCAAGAGACCCAGTACTTC.

Worth noting for this clonotype: This may be a read error: a much more frequent sequence differs by one nucleotide. The chain couples TRBV5-6 to TRBJ1-1; weak D call: TRBD1 (6 bases). The CDR3 runs to 14 residues. Germline V gene data show CDR1 as SGHDT and CDR2 as YYEEEE. In DNA form, the CDR3 reads TGTGCCAGCAGCTCGGACAGTTACTACACTGAAGCTCTCTTT. Its translation is CASSSDSYYTEALF.

The rearrangement joins TRBV7-9 to TRBJ2-7; 10 bases line up with TRBD1. This CDR3 is built from 11 residues. V trimming: 3 bases; J trimming: 12 bases; junction bases outside the gene matches: 2. CDR1 SEHNR and CDR2 FQNEAQ come from the germline V gene (reference sequence). CDR3 in amino acids: CASSLGQGPYF. As DNA, the CDR3 is TGTGCCAGCAGCTTGGGACAGGGGCCGTACTTC.

This clonotype came up many times. This chain uses TRBV19 with TRBJ1-1; no reliable D call. Per the germline V gene, CDR1 is LNHDA and CDR2 is SQIVND (reference sequence). Trimming took off 9 bases at V and 0 bases at J, with 8 bases between the two ends. The CDR3 spans 12 residues. The CDR3 sequence: CASRSMNTEAFF. DNA of the CDR3: TGTGCCAGCAGGAGCATGAACACTGAAGCTTTCTTT.

This clonotype has a count of ten or more. The rearrangement uses TRBV15 and TRBJ1-4; D is ambiguous. Between the trimmed V and J ends, which lost 3 bases and 8 bases, there was a span of 19 bases. CDR1 LNHNV and CDR2 YYDKDF come from the germline V gene (reference sequence). This CDR3 spans 16 amino acids. The CDR3 protein is CATSSSQEYQVEKLFF. DNA of the CDR3: TGTGCCACCAGCAGCTCTCAGGAGTATCAAGTAGAAAAACTGTTTTTT.

This clonotype was picked up many times. This chain joins TRBV7-9 and TRBJ1-1; no definite D call. Trimming took off 1 base at V and 0 bases at J, with 9 bases between the two ends. This CDR3 region has 15 residues. The germline CDR1 and CDR2 sequences are SEHNR and FQNEAQ (reference sequence). The DNA for the CDR3 is TGTGCCAGCAGCTTAGATGTGGGGATGAACACTGAAGCTTTCTTT. Its protein product is CASSLDVGMNTEAFF.

The chain has TRBV25-1 and TRBJ2-1, with 9 bases identical to TRBD2. The germline CDR1 and CDR2 sequences are MGHDK and SYGVNS. This CDR3 spans 15 amino acids. With V trimmed by 1 base and J by 2 bases, 0 bases remained unmatched. The CDR3 is CASSESSGTYNEQFF. CDR3 coding DNA: TGTGCCAGCAGTGAATCTAGCGGGACCTACAATGAGCAGTTCTTC.

This clonotype occurred once. This could be a read error, since a much larger clone is one nucleotide away. The chain links TRBV12-3 or TRBV12-4 to TRBJ1-2, with D maybe TRBD1 (5 bases). This CDR3 has 14 amino acids. CDR3 bases: TGTGCCGGCAGATCATGGGGGGAAGGCTATGGCTACACCTTC. Protein product: CAGRSWGEGYGYTF.

This clonotype was counted at least ten times. This chain connects TRBV7-2 to TRBJ2-7, with 9 bases matching TRBD1. Unmatched junction bases numbered 7, after V lost 5 bases and J lost 2 bases. CDR1 is SGHTA and CDR2 is FQGNSA in the germline V gene. This CDR3 contains 15 residues. The CDR3: CASSLRRQGAYEQYF. The CDR3 DNA reads TGTGCCAGCAGCCTCCGTCGACAGGGGGCCTACGAGCAGTACTTC.

The rearrangement links TRBV24-1 to TRBJ2-2; the D gene could be TRBD1 or TRBD2 (5 bases each). The germline CDR1 and CDR2 sequences are KGHDR and SFDVKD. The CDR3 has 15 residues. V dropped 4 bases and J dropped 4 bases, with 12 bases sitting between them. The chain's CDR3 is CATSESPGSTGELFF. CDR3 sequence (DNA): TGTGCCACCAGTGAGTCACCAGGGAGCACCGGGGAGCTGTTTTTT.

This clonotype was picked up many times. The chain carries TRBV14 and TRBJ1-2; 7 positions agree with TRBD1. Germline assignment: CDR1 SGHDN and CDR2 FVKESK. The CDR3 is made up of 15 amino acids. Trimming removed 2 bases from V and 3 bases from J; junction bases left unmatched: 6. CDR3 in DNA: TGTGCCAGCAGCCAATTGGAGGGGGCCTACTATGGCTACACCTTC. This encodes CASSQLEGAYYGYTF.

In this sample, this clonotype turned up a few times. The DNA of the CDR3 is TGTGCCAGCAGCTACCAGGGCGGGGGAACCTACGAGCAGTACTTC. Amino acid sequence: CASSYQGGGTYEQYF. V gene TRBV11-2 combines with J gene TRBJ2-7; TRBD2 matches 7 bases. The V gene end was trimmed by 4 bases and the J gene end by 2 bases; junction bases not matched to a gene: 8. Germline values: CDR1 SGHAT, CDR2 FQNNGV. The CDR3 is made up of 15 amino acids. Complete variable domain (other parts from reference TRBV11-2 and TRBJ2-7): EAGVAQSPRYKIIEKRQSVAFWCNPISGHATLYWYQQILGQGPKLLIQFQNNGVVDDSQLPKDRFSAERLKGVDSTLKIQPAKLEDSAVYLCASSYQGGGTYEQYFGPGTRLTVT.

At least ten counts were recorded for this clonotype. The chain joins TRBV2 to TRBJ2-7, with D possibly being TRBD1 (5 bases). V lost 4 bases and J lost 2, with 15 bases in between. Germline V gene lookup returns CDR1 SNHLY and CDR2 FYNNEI. The CDR3 is 15 amino acids. The CDR3 DNA reads as TGTGCCAGCAGTGGGAACACCGGACATACCTACGAGCAGTACTTC. As protein: CASSGNTGHTYEQYF.

The rearrangement joins TRBV7-9 to TRBJ2-7, with D unresolved. V lost 2 bases to trimming and J lost 0 bases, with 11 bases between them. Looked up from germline, CDR1 is SEHNR and CDR2 is FQNEAQ (reference sequence). The CDR3 sequence is 15 residues long. Here the CDR3 DNA reads TGTGCCAGCAGCTTAATCTTGTCGAGCTCCTACGAGCAGTACTTC. Its protein is CASSLILSSSYEQYF.

This clonotype was picked up many times. The genes are TRBV25-1 and TRBJ2-7; 7 nucleotides agree with TRBD1. V was clipped by 10 bases and J by 3 bases; unmatched bases: 15. The CDR3 is 15 amino acids. From germline, CDR1 is MGHDK and CDR2 SYGVNS. CDR3 region: CATESDQGQLYEQYF. The CDR3 coding sequence is TGTGCCACGGAGAGCGATCAGGGACAGCTCTACGAGCAGTACTTC.

About this clonotype: A much larger clone differs from this one at a single base, so this may be a read error. CDR3 in amino acids: CASSQEGPGGEQYF. CDR3 nucleotide sequence: TGTGCCAGCAGCCAAGAAGGGCCCGGGGGAGAGCAGTACTTC. The rearrangement uses TRBV7-8 and TRBJ2-7, with D possibly matching TRBD2 (6 bases). The CDR3 covers 14 residues. V lost 5 bases to trimming and J lost 7 bases, with 18 bases between them. Germline lookup yields CDR1 SGHVS and CDR2 FQNEAQ.

This clonotype was seen many times. The V call is TRBV7-7, the J call TRBJ2-5, with 7 positions matching TRBD1. CDR1 and CDR2 from the germline V gene are SSHAT and FNYEAQ (reference sequence). V trimming: 4 bases; J trimming: 4 bases; junction bases outside the gene matches: 9. This CDR3 region has 15 residues. CDR3 sequence (DNA): TGTGCCAGCAGCTCGACAGGGTTATGGGGAGAGACCCAGTACTTC. Encoded protein: CASSSTGLWGETQYF.

This clonotype was counted at least ten times. The J gene is TRBJ1-5, the V gene TRBV10-3; 8 bases map to TRBD1. V gave up 10 bases and J gave up 6 bases; unmatched junction bases: 11. This CDR3 region has 14 residues. Germline V gene data show CDR1 as ENHRY and CDR2 as SYGVKD. This CDR3 is CASRLDREVQPQHF. CDR3 bases: TGTGCCAGCAGGCTGGACAGGGAGGTTCAGCCCCAGCATTTT.

A word on this clonotype: The final CDR3 position lacks the conserved phenylalanine or tryptophan, pointing to a likely read error. It is unclear where the CDR3 begins or ends on the DNA, so no DNA is shown, and the CDR3 is as TCRdb lists it. The rearrangement uses TRBV10-3 and TRBJ1-1. The CDR3 is 9 residues long, counting both termini. Germline V gene data show CDR1 as ENHRY and CDR2 as SYGVKD. The CDR3: CAISASTGL.

Turning to this clonotype: This may arise from a read error, as a much more abundant clone is one base away. V is TRBV19 and J is TRBJ2-5; D possibly corresponds to TRBD1 (5 bases). Germline CDR1 reads LNHDA; CDR2 reads SQIVND (reference sequence). This CDR3 region has 13 residues. CDR3 region: CASSRQLQETRYF. CDR3 in DNA: TGTGCCAGTAGCCGACAGCTCCAAGAGACCCGGTACTTC.

In its sample, this clonotype was seen many times. The rearrangement joins TRBV2 to TRBJ2-7; D is ambiguous. V lost 0 bases, J lost 2 bases, and 14 bases lay in between. Per germline, CDR1 SNHLY and CDR2 FYNNEI. The CDR3 is 16 residues long. This CDR3 reads CASSEARLASPYEQYF. The CDR3 DNA follows: TGTGCCAGCAGTGAAGCGAGGCTCGCAAGTCCCTACGAGCAGTACTTC.

This chain links TRBV6-2 or TRBV6-3 with TRBJ2-7; 8 bases align to TRBD1. Germline values: CDR1 MNHEY, CDR2 SVGEGT. The CDR3 runs 14 residues. Trimming cost V 9 bases and J 9 bases; bases outside gene matches: 16. As DNA, the CDR3 is TGTGCCAGTGCCGGGACAGGAAGAGACAAACGGCAGTACTTC. Amino acid sequence: CASAGTGRDKRQYF.

This clonotype was observed a handful of times. V gene TRBV4-3 combines with J gene TRBJ1-2; unclear D gene. Germline CDR1 LGHNA, CDR2 YSLEER. The CDR3 length is 15 residues. V was clipped by 4 bases and J by 7 bases, with 19 bases between them. The CDR3 reads CASSPPGIGPGGYTF. The CDR3 bases are TGCGCCAGCAGCCCCCCCGGAATAGGCCCCGGTGGCTACACCTTC.

This clonotype has at least ten counts. The rearrangement joins TRBV5-1 to TRBJ2-7; D ambiguous. The CDR3 length is 13 residues. V was trimmed by 4 bases and J by 2 bases, leaving 10 bases between them. Germline V gene sequence: CDR1 SGHRS, CDR2 YFSETQ. This chain's CDR3 is CASSPHLTYEQYF. CDR3 coding DNA: TGCGCCAGCAGCCCTCACCTAACCTACGAGCAGTACTTC.

There are many counts of this clonotype. The chain recombines TRBV10-3 with TRBJ1-1, with 9 bases that match TRBD1. The CDR3 runs to 14 residues. Looked up from germline, CDR1 is ENHRY and CDR2 is SYGVKD. With V trimmed by 6 bases and J by 5 bases, 7 bases remained unmatched. The CDR3 here is CAISRDRGWTEAFF. The CDR3 DNA follows: TGTGCCATCAGCCGCGACAGGGGGTGGACTGAAGCTTTCTTT.

This clonotype was seen many times. The chain is built from TRBV7-2 and TRBJ1-2, with D possibly being TRBD1 (6 bases). The V and J ends lost 0 bases and 5 bases respectively, with 13 bases between them. Looked up from germline, CDR1 is SGHTA and CDR2 is FQGNSA. This CDR3 is 15 amino acids long. The CDR3 loop reads CASSLAFGGRYGYTF. The CDR3 DNA sequence: TGTGCCAGCAGCTTAGCGTTCGGGGGGCGATATGGCTACACCTTC.

The genes are TRBV29-1 and TRBJ1-2, with 9 bases fitting TRBD1. Germline values: CDR1 SQVTM, CDR2 ANQGSEA. V lost 6 bases and J lost 4; bases outside the gene matches: 9. The CDR3 is made up of 14 amino acids. DNA of the CDR3: TGCAGCGTGATTCCGGGACAGGGAGGCTATGGCTACACCTTC. Translating it yields CSVIPGQGGYGYTF.

Ten or more counts support this clonotype. The rearrangement joins TRBV19 to TRBJ1-1; D is unresolved. V lost 7 bases and J 0 bases, leaving 21 bases between the germline ends. CDR1 and CDR2 from the germline V gene are LNHDA and SQIVND (reference sequence). This CDR3 is built from 17 residues. The CDR3 nucleotides read TGTGCCAGTACCACCACCGGCGGACGGCCCATGAACACTGAAGCTTTCTTT. Its translation: CASTTTGGRPMNTEAFF. The variable domain in full, completed from reference TRBV19 and TRBJ1-1, reads DGGITQSPKYLFRKEGQNVTLSCEQNLNHDAMYWYRQDPGQGLRLIYYSQIVNDFQKGDIAEGYSVSREKKESFPLTVTSAQKNPTAFYLCASTTTGGRPMNTEAFFGQGTRLTVV.

This clonotype was counted at least ten times. DNA for the CDR3: TGCGCCAGCAGCTTTGGGACGGTTGGACCTGGTACTGAAGCTTTCTTT. Translation gives CASSFGTVGPGTEAFF. V usage is TRBV5-1 and J usage is TRBJ1-1; maybe TRBD1 (5 bases). This CDR3 is 16 amino acids long. Germline-derived CDR1 and CDR2 are SGHRS and YFSETQ. The V end was cut by 2 bases, the J end by 5 bases, with 19 bases between. The full variable domain, completed using reference TRBV5-1 and TRBJ1-1, is KAGVTQTPRYLIKTRGQQVTLSCSPISGHRSVSWYQQTPGQGLQFLFEYFSETQRNKGNFPGRFSGRQFSNSRSEMNVSTLELGDSALYLCASSFGTVGPGTEAFFGQGTRLTVV.

The genes are TRBV5-1 and TRBJ1-4; TRBD1 matches at 8 bases. The V gene end was trimmed by 4 bases and the J gene end by 7 bases; junction bases not matched to a gene: 6. The CDR3 sequence is 14 residues long. Germline V lookup: CDR1 SGHRS, CDR2 YFSETQ. The CDR3 protein is CASSPRGRPEKLFF. DNA of the CDR3: TGCGCCAGCAGCCCCAGGGGGCGGCCTGAAAAACTGTTTTTT.